This entry features one T cell receptor (beta chain) sequence. The entry originates in a study of cytomegalovirus exposure and HLA in healthy donors. Whole-study context: From donors who were HLA-typed, an early data release held 80 million to 95 million unique TCRs.

PCR amplification relied on 60 Vbeta primers (plus 13 Jbeta primers). This table comes from immunoSEQ multiplex PCR, and its TCRdb copy is limited to in-frame clones, with some not included. The sample lists 170,000 or so clones, around 78% occurring once. This TCR was recovered from a woman in her 50s in good health and CMV-seropositive. Source material: PBMCs.

CDR3 region: CASSVDTGGISGNTIYF. CDR3 DNA: TGTGCCAGCAGCGTAGATACAGGGGGGATCTCTGGAAACACCATATATTTT. The chain joins TRBV9 to TRBJ1-3; 8 bases align to TRBD1. Germline V gene sequence: CDR1 SGDLS, CDR2 YYNGEE. V lost 0 bases and J lost 0; bases outside the gene matches: 5. The length of the CDR3 is 17 residues.